These 9 T cell receptor beta chains were all obtained from the same sample, sequenced in a study of T cells in Graves' hyperthyroidism and ophthalmopathy (dated by TCRdb to between 2018 and 2020). The library relied on multiplex PCR. TCRdb records Illumina HiSeq 2000 as the sequencer. The TCR beta CDR3 regions were amplified from RNA transcripts. The TCR CDR3 was subjected to a first round of RT-PCR using the HTBI primer set and the Qiagen OneStep RT-PCR kit. The public reads were reanalyzed by TCRdb: fastp trimming at Q25, MiXCR alignment, in-frame beta chains only. Each CDR3 protein appears once, grouped with its most common genes and DNA. The sample has under 650,000 distinct CDR3 sequences on record, roughly 16% of them singletons. Less than 4.5% of the sample goes to the ten largest clones. The sample comprised blood. The source is a woman between 25 and 40 years old with Graves' hyperthyroidism.

This clonotype was observed a few times. This chain connects TRBV10-2 to TRBJ2-1; D might be TRBD1 (5 bases). In germline, CDR1 is WSHSY, CDR2 SAAADI. The CDR3 extends over 12 amino acids. V was clipped by 4 bases and J by 9 bases, with 10 bases between them. The CDR3 DNA reads as TGCGCCAGCAGTGGGACAAACCCTGAGCAGTTCTTC. Protein sequence: CASSGTNPEQFF.

This clonotype appeared many times. This chain links TRBV27 with TRBJ2-7; 10 bases line up with TRBD2. The V gene's germline CDR1 is MNHEY and CDR2 SMNVEV (reference sequence). J was trimmed by 7 bases and V by 5 bases; bases with no gene match: 8. The CDR3 totals 14 residues. The DNA of the CDR3 is TGTGCCAGCAGTCCAGGACTAGCGGCGTGGGAGCAGTACTTC. This translates into CASSPGLAAWEQYF.

This clonotype was observed at least ten times. At one end the junction does not follow the germline gene, possibly because of a read error. The chain employs TRBV5-1 and TRBJ2-2; 12 nucleotides match TRBD2. The CDR3 covers 16 residues. Germline CDR1 reads SGHRS; CDR2 reads YFSETQ. The CDR3 DNA reads TGTGCCAGCAGCTGGACTAGCGGGACGAACACCGGGGAGCTGTTTTTT. Protein: CASSWTSGTNTGELFF.

The rearrangement joins TRBV29-1 to TRBJ2-7, with 7 bases aligning to TRBD2. Germline V lookup: CDR1 SQVTM, CDR2 ANQGSEA. Trimming took 4 bases from V and 4 from J; bases not matched to a gene: 7. The CDR3 spans 13 residues. Here the CDR3 DNA reads TGCAGCGTTGGTCGGGGGGTAATATACGAGCAGTACTTC. Translated, it gives CSVGRGVIYEQYF.

This clonotype has a count of ten or more. This chain links TRBV27 with TRBJ2-7, with D uncertain. Germline values: CDR1 MNHEY, CDR2 SMNVEV (reference sequence). V shed 0 bases and J shed 6 bases, with 12 bases lying between them. The CDR3 is 14 amino acids. The CDR3 DNA follows: TGTGCCAGCAGTTTATCGAACATCCGCGCCGAGCAGTACTTC. Its protein is CASSLSNIRAEQYF.

This clonotype showed up many times. The chain recombines TRBV5-1 with TRBJ2-1, with 9 bases aligning to TRBD1. J lost 3 bases, V lost 4 bases, and 8 bases had no gene match. The CDR3 consists of 16 residues. Germline V lookup: CDR1 SGHRS, CDR2 YFSETQ. The CDR3 region is CASSPPAGQGYNEQFF. The CDR3 DNA reads as TGCGCCAGCAGCCCCCCCGCGGGACAGGGCTACAATGAGCAGTTCTTC.

This clonotype was counted at least ten times. The chain uses TRBV4-1 and TRBJ2-7, with D perhaps TRBD2 (6 bases). The CDR3 spans 15 residues. Germline CDR1 reads MGHRA; CDR2 reads YSYEKL. Trimming took off 1 base at V and 6 bases at J, with 16 bases between the two ends. Written as DNA, the CDR3 is TGCGCCAGCAGCCAAGGCAGGCTAGCGAACACCGAGCAGTACTTC. Its protein product is CASSQGRLANTEQYF.

The table lists this clonotype with many counts. The chain combines TRBV7-2 with TRBJ2-4; 8 positions agree with TRBD1. Looked up from germline, CDR1 is SGHTA and CDR2 is FQGNSA. The CDR3 contains 15 residues. V trimming: 2 bases; J trimming: 4 bases; junction bases outside the gene matches: 4. CDR3 residues: CASSLQGANKNIQYF. DNA of the CDR3: TGTGCCAGCAGCTTACAGGGGGCCAATAAAAACATTCAGTACTTC.

This clonotype was recorded many times. The chain has TRBV3-1 and TRBJ1-4; a weak D match, TRBD1 (6 bases). Looked up from germline, CDR1 is LGHDT and CDR2 is YNNKEL (reference sequence). V lost 3 bases, J lost 8 bases, and 19 bases lay in between. The CDR3 is 16 residues long. The CDR3 coding sequence is TGTGCCAGCAGCCAGCCCTGGGCAGGGGCAGAAGAAAAACTGTTTTTT. It specifies CASSQPWAGAEEKLFF. Based on the CDR3 plus reference TRBV3-1 and TRBJ1-4, the full variable domain is DTAVSQTPKYLVTQMGNDKSIKCEQNLGHDTMYWYKQDSKKFLKIMFSYNNKELIINETVPNRFSPKSPDKAHLNLHINSLELGDSAVYFCASSQPWAGAEEKLFFGSGTQLSVL.